The clone carrying this T cell receptor (beta chain) was found many times. With V trimmed by 5 bases and J by 0 bases, 6 bases remained unmatched. There are 16 residues in the CDR3. A single record per CDR3 protein comes from TCRdb applying MiXCR to the 5' RACE reads. The table includes some 150,000 distinct CDR3 sequences, 5.5% to 7% detected once. The data stem from a study of T-cell memory formation after mild COVID-19. The sequencing sample was made of PBMCs or a T cell subset sorted from them (not recorded which). The clonotype originates from an adult woman who had mild COVID-19 (a few samples of this study predate the infection). Cell type and time point are not known. The rearrangement links TRBV12-3 or TRBV12-4 to TRBJ2-1; 8 bases map to TRBD2. CDR3 nucleotide sequence: TGTGCCAGCAGTCCCAAGAGCGGGAGCTCCTACAATGAGCAGTTCTTC. Residues: CASSPKSGSSYNEQFF.